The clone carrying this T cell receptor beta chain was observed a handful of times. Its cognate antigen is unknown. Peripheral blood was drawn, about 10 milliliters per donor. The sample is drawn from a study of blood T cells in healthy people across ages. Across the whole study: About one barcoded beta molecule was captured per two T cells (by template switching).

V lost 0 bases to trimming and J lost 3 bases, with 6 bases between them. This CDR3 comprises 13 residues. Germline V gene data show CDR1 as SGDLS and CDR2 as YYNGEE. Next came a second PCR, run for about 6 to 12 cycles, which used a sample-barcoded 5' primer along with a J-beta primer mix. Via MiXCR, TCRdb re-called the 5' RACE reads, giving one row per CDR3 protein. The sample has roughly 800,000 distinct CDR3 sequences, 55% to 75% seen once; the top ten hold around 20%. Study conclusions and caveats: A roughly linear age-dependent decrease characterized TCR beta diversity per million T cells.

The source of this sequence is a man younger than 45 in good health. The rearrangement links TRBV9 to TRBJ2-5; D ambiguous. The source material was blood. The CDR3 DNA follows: TGTGCCAGCAGCGTAGCACTCGAAGAGACCCAGTACTTC. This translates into CASSVALEETQYF.